This TCR beta chain was recovered during a study of blood T cell repertoires in COVID-19 (TCRdb year 2020). Broadly, across the study: Collaborator samples came from the United States, Italy and Spain and covered acute and convalescent phases of COVID-19. Where available, HLA class I and class II types were taken from metadata supplied by the sample provider and were not determined by assay-based typing. The material from the prospective study consisted of cDNA or gDNA derived from T cells, B-cell-depleted T cells, or PBMCs. Nearly every sample came with metadata listing a de-identified subject ID, COVID-19 status, age in years and sex. Deeply sampled blood TCRbeta repertoires from subjects exposed to, actively infected with, or recovered from COVID-19 were included in the dataset. Samples were obtained from the ongoing ImmuneRACE study (first 160 participants) and from some 1,200 subjects provided by 6 global collaborators. The repertoires were released in a freely available public database intended as a resource for research on the immune response to SARS-CoV-2. What the study reported, not specific to this receptor: Clinical and demographic metadata were provided uncurated, with the amount varying by source and participant.

Each collaborating institution followed its own protocols to collect whole blood in K2EDTA tubes. For TCRbeta analysis, collaborators shipped samples in one of three forms: frozen whole blood, isolated PBMCs, or DNA extracted from either of those sample types. TCRbeta CDR3 regions were amplified from genomic DNA using the immunoSEQ Assay, a bias-controlled multiplex PCR. Per the authors' processing: The number of nucleated cells in each sample was estimated from the amplification of reference gene primers within the assay. To quantify the absolute abundance of each unique TCRbeta CDR3 rearrangement, sequence reads were collapsed and filtered. For each sample, productive Simpson clonality was calculated as the square root of Simpson's diversity index over productive rearrangements. This is the immuneACCESS table as TCRdb keeps it, with only in-frame sequences that have V and J called. A part of the clones is gone; compared with another copy, unresolved V genes explain less than half, and the rest is unexplained. Clone size and the V and J calls come from that table; the DNA yielded D and trimming. Across this sample there are 150,000 to 200,000 clones, with about 86% seen only once. The ten largest clones take up 8% to 10% of the sample.

Looking up the germline V gene yields CDR1 SGHRS and CDR2 YFSETQ. Relative to germline, V is 4 bases shorter and J is 10 bases shorter, with 20 bases between their ends. The CDR3 starts with the cysteine, ends with the phenylalanine, and has 15 residues. Here the CDR3 DNA is all that survives: 45 bases in frame from base 1. In this sample, this clone turned up once. Its antigen specificity is not known. Base qualities are not recorded, but no much larger clone differs from it by a single base. The sequence is built from TRBV5-1 and TRBJ2-2; the D segment could be TRBD2, given 6 matching bases. This clonotype originated in a man in his fifties or sixties with acute or convalescent COVID-19. The source material was peripheral blood. The DNA sequence is given as TGCGCCAGCAGCGGAGGGGACGGGGACGGGGAGGAGCTGTTTTTT. This translates into CASSGGDGDGEELFF. The entire variable domain, with the stretches around the CDR3 drawn from the reference TRBV5-1 and TRBJ2-2 proteins, is KAGVTQTPRYLIKTRGQQVTLSCSPISGHRSVSWYQQTPGQGLQFLFEYFSETQRNKGNFPGRFSGRQFSNSRSEMNVSTLELGDSALYLCASSGGDGDGEELFFGEGSRLTVL.